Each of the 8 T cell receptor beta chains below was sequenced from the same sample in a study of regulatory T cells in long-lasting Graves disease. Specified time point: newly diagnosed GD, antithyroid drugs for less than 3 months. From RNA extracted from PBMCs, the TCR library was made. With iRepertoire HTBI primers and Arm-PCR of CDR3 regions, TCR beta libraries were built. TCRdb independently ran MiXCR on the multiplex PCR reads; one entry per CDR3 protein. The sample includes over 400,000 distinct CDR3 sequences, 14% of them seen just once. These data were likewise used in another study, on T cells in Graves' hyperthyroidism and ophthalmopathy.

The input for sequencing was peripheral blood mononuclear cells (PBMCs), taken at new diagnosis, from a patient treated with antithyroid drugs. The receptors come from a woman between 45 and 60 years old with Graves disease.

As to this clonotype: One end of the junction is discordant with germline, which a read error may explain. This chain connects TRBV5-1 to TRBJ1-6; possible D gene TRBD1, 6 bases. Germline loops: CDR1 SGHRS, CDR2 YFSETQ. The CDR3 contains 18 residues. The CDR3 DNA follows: TGCGCCAGCAGCCCCTTGGGTTCCAGGGGCTCCTATAATTCGCCCCTCCACTTT. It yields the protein CASSPLGSRGSYNSPLHF.

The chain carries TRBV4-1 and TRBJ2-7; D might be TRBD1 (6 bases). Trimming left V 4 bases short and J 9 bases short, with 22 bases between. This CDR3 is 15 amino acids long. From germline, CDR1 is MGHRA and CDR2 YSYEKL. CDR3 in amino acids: CASSPIPRTDKPQYF. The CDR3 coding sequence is TGCGCCAGCAGCCCGATTCCCCGGACAGATAAACCGCAGTACTTC.

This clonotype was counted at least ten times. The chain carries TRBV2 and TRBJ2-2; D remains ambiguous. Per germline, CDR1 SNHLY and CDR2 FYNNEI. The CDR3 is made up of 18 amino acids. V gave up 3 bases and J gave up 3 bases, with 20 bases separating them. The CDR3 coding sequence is TGTGCCAGCAGTGATAGCCATTCGAGCTTGTCGGACACCGGGGAGCTGTTTTTT. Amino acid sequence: CASSDSHSSLSDTGELFF.

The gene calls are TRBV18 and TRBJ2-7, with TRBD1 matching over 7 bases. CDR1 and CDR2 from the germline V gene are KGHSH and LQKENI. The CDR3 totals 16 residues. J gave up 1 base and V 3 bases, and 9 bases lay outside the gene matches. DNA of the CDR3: TGTGCCAGCTCACCTCAAGTCGACAGGGTTTCCTACGAGCAGTACTTC. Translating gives CASSPQVDRVSYEQYF.

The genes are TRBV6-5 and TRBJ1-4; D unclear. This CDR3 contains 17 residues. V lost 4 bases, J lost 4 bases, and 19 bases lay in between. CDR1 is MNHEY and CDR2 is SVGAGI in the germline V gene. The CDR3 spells CASSSRWRSDINEKLFF. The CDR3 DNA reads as TGTGCCAGCAGTTCCCGATGGAGGTCGGATATTAATGAAAAACTGTTTTTT.

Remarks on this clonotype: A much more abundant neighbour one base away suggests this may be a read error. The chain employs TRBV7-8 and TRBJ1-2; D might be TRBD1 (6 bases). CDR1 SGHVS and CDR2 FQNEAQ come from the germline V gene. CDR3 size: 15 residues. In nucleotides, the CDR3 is TGTGCCAGCAGCTTAGGCCCAGGGGATAACTATGGCCACACCTTC. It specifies CASSLGPGDNYGHTF. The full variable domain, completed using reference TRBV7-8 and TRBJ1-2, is GAGVSQSPRYKVAKRGQDVALRCDPISGHVSLFWYQQALGQGPEFLTYFQNEAQLDKSGLPSDRFFAERPEGSVSTLKIQRTQQEDSAVYLCASSLGPGDNYGHTFGSGTRLTVV.

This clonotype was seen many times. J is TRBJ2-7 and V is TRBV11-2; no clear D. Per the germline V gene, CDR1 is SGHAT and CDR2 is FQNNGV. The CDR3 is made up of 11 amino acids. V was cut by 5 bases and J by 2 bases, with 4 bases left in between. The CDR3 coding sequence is TGTGCCAGCAGCGCGGCCTACGAGCAGTACTTC. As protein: CASSAAYEQYF.

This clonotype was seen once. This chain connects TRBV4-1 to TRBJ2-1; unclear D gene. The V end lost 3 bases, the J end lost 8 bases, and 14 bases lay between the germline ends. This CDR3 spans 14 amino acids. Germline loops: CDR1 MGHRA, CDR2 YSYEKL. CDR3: CASSHRPIEDEQFF. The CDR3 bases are TGCGCCAGCAGCCATCGCCCCATAGAAGATGAGCAGTTCTTC.